The TCR beta chain under discussion was sequenced for a study of control samples from healthy donors and cancer patients. Trimming removed 1 base from V and 0 bases from J, with 7 bases in between. Germline V CDR1 and CDR2: LGHDT, YNNKEL (reference sequence). The CDR3 totals 15 residues. Produced via immunoSEQ multiplex PCR; TCRdb's table is partial and in-frame only. The repertoire holds 70,000 to 80,000 clones, with roughly nine tenths as singletons. V is TRBV3-1 (or the pseudogene TRBV3-2) and J is TRBJ2-1; D is ambiguous. This receptor was identified in a woman aged 45-59 years in good health. Input material: blood. CDR3 protein: CASSQGLPSYNEQFF. In nucleotides, the CDR3 is TGTGCCAGCAGCCAAGGACTCCCCTCCTACAATGAGCAGTTCTTC.